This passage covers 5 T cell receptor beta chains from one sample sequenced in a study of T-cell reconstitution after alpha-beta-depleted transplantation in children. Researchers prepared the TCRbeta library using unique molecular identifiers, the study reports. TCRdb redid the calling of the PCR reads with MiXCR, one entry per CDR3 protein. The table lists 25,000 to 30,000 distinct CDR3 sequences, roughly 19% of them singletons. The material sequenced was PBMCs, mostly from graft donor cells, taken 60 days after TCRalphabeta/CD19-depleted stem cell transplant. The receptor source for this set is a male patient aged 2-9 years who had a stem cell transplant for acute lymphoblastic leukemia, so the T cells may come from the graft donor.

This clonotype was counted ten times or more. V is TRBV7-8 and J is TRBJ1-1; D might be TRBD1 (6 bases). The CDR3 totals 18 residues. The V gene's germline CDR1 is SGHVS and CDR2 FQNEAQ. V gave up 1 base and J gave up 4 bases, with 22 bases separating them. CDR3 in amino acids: CASSLVRGRGTLITEAFF. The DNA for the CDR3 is TGTGCCAGCAGCTTAGTGCGTGGCAGGGGAACGTTAATCACTGAAGCTTTCTTT.

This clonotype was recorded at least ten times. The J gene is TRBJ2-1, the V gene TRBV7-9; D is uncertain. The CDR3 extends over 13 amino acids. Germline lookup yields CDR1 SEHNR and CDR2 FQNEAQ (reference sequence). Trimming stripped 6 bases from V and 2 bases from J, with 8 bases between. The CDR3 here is CASRPDPYNEQFF. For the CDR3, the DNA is TGTGCCAGCAGACCGGATCCCTACAATGAGCAGTTCTTC.

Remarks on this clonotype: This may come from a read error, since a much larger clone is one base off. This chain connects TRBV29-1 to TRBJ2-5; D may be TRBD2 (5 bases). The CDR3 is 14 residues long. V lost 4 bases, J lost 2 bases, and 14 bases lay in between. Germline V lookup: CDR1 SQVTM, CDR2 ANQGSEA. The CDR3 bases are TGCAGCGTTGGCACAACTAGTACTCAAGAGACCCAGTACTTC. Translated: CSVGTTSTQETQYF.

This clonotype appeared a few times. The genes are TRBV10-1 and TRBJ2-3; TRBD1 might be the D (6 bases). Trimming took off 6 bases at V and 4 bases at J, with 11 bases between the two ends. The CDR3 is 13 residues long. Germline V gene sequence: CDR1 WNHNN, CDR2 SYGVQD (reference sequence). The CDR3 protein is CASSPGQSDTQYF. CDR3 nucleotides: TGCGCCAGCAGCCCCGGACAGTCAGATACGCAGTATTTT.

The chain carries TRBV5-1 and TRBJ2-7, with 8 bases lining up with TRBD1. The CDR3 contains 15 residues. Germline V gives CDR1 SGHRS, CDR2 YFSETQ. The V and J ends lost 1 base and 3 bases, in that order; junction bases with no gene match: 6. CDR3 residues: CASSLISGQGYEQYF. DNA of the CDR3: TGCGCCAGCAGCTTGATCTCCGGACAGGGCTACGAGCAGTACTTC.